This TCR beta chain was obtained from a study of blood T cell repertoires in COVID-19. Germline CDR1 reads GTSNPN; CDR2 reads SVGIG (reference sequence). The CDR3 has 14 residues. Deletions cut 1 base from V and 3 bases from J, with 10 bases between. Measured with immunoSEQ multiplex PCR; TCRdb has only the in-frame clones, and not every one. Of 250,000 to 300,000 clones listed, around 86% were seen once; the top ten hold around 1.7%. The sequence was obtained from a woman aged 40 to 50 who had recovered from COVID-19. The sample taken for sequencing was PBMCs or T cells enriched from blood (not recorded which). The chain combines TRBV30 with TRBJ2-1; no clear D. The CDR3 here is CAWSGVGLYNEQFF. The CDR3, as DNA: TGTGCCTGGAGTGGCGTTGGGCTCTACAATGAGCAGTTCTTC.